This TCR beta chain is drawn from a study of blood T cell repertoires in COVID-19. Study context: The samples span acute and convalescent COVID-19 from the United States, Italy and Spain. The cDNA or gDNA used as material had been derived from T cells, B-cell-depleted T cells, or PBMCs.

The CDR3 spans 13 residues. Trimming took 11 bases from V and 1 from J, leaving 9 bases between them. Per the study methods: By means of reference gene primer amplification, nucleated cell counts were estimated. The data were produced by immunoSEQ multiplex PCR, yet TCRdb's version contains in-frame clones alone and is incomplete. The V and J calls and the clone size are those of that table, but D and trimming were determined from the DNA. The table includes roughly 94,000 clones, roughly 82% detected once. Sequenced: peripheral blood. This receptor was identified in a man between 60 and 70 years old with acute or convalescent COVID-19. The rearrangement uses TRBV12-3 or TRBV12-4 and TRBJ2-6; weak D call: TRBD1 (5 bases). For the CDR3, the DNA is TGTGCCGTGAGACAGTCTGGGGCCAACGTCCTGACTTTC. Its translation: CAVRQSGANVLTF.